This T cell receptor (beta chain) is from a study of CD8+CD57+ T cells in acquired aplastic anemia. The wider study: DNA from sorted CD4+ and CD8+ cells averaged approximately 3.5 ug. CD4+ cells from healthy donors averaged around 10 million reads.

V lost 8 bases to trimming and J lost 7 bases, with 24 bases between them. The CDR3 spans 14 residues. Germline loops: CDR1 SQVTM, CDR2 ANQGSEA. Study outcomes and limitations: The number of CD8+ CDR3 sequences shared by patients and controls was fewer than 35. Statistical testing detected no significant gap in CD8+ Simpson's diversity between patients and controls.

As to this clonotype: Its antigen is currently unknown.

The study profiled TCR beta VDJ and CDR3 using genomic DNA as template. In TCRdb, the reads were re-called with MiXCR into one record per CDR3 protein. The sample carries approximately 200,000 distinct CDR3 sequences, about 59% recorded once. This TCR was recovered from a human donor in good health. V usage is TRBV29-1 and J usage is TRBJ2-7; D perhaps matches TRBD2 (7 bases). The material sequenced was sorted CD4+, CD8+, or CD8+CD57+ T cells (not recorded which) from PBMCs. The CDR3 bases are TGCAGCTTAGCCGGGTCGGGGGGCGCGGGGGAGCAGTACTTC. It yields the protein CSLAGSGGAGEQYF.